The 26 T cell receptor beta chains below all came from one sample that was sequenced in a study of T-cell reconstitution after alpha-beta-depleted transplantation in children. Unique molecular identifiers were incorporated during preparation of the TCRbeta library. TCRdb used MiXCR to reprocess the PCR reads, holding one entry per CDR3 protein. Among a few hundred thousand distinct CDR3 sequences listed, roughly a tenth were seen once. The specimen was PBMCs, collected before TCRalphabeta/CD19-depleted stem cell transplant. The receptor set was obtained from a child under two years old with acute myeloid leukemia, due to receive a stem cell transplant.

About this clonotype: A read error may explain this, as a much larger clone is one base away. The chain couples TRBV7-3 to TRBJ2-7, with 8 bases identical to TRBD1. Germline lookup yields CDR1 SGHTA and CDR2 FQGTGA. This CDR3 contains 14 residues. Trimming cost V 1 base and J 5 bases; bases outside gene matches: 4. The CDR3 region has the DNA TGTGCCAGCAGCTTAAGCGGGACAGGCCACGAGCAGTACTTC. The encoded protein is CASSLSGTGHEQYF.

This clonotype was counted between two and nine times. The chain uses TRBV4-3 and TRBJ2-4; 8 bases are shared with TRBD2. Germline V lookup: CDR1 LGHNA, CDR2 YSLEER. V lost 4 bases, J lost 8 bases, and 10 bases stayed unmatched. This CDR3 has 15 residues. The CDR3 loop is CASSLSGLGGHIQYF. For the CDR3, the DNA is TGCGCCAGCAGCCTCTCGGGACTAGGGGGGCACATTCAGTACTTC.

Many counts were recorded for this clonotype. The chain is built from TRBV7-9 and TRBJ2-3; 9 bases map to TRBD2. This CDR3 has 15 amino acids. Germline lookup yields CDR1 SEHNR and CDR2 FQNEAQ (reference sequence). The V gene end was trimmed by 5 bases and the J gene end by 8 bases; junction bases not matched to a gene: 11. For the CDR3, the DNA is TGTGCCAGCAGCGCCCCGGACAGGCGGGGGGGTACGCAGTATTTT. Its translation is CASSAPDRRGGTQYF.

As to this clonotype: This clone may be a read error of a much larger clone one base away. The CDR3 region has the DNA TGTGCCAGCACCCGGGGCGGGAGAAGGAGCACAGATGCGCAGTATTTT. This codes for CASTRGGRRSTDAQYF. The chain links TRBV7-2 to TRBJ2-3; 7 nucleotides agree with TRBD2. There are 16 residues in the CDR3. From germline, CDR1 is SGHTA and CDR2 FQGNSA.

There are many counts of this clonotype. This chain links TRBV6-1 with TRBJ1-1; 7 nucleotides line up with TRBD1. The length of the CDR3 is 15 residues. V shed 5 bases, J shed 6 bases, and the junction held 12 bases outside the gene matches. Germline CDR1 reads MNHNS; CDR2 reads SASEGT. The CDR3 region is CASSPLKGTVSEAFF. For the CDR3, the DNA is TGTGCCAGCAGTCCGCTCAAAGGGACAGTCTCTGAAGCTTTCTTT.

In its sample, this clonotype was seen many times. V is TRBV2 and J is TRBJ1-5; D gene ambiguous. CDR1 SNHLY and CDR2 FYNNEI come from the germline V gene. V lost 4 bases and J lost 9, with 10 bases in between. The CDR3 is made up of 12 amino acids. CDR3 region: CASSANRGPQHF. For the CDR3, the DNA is TGTGCCAGCAGTGCCAACCGGGGGCCCCAGCATTTT.

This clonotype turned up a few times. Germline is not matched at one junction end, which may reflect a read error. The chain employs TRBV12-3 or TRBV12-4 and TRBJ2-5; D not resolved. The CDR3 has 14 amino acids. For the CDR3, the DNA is TGTACCAGCAGTTTTATTGTCGGACAAGAGACCCAGTACTTC. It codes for CTSSFIVGQETQYF.

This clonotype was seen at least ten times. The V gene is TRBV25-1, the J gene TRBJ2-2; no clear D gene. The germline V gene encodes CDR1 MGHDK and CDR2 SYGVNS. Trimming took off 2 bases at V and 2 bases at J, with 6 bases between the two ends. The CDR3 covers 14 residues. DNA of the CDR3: TGTGCCAGCAGTGAACGGCAAAACACCGGGGAGCTGTTTTTT. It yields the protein CASSERQNTGELFF.

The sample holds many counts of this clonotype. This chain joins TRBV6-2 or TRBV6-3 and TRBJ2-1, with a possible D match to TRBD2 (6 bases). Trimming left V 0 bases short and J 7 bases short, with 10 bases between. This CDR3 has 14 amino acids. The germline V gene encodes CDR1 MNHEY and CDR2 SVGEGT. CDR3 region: CASSYSGSMNEQFF. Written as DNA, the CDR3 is TGTGCCAGCAGTTACTCCGGGAGTATGAATGAGCAGTTCTTC.

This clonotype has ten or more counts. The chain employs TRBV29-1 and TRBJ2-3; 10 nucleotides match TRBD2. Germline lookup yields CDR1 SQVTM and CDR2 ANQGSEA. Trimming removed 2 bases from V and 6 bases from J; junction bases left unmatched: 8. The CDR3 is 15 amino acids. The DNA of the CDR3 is TGCAGCGTTGAACAGGGAGGTAGCGGGAGGGATACGCAGTATTTT. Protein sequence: CSVEQGGSGRDTQYF.

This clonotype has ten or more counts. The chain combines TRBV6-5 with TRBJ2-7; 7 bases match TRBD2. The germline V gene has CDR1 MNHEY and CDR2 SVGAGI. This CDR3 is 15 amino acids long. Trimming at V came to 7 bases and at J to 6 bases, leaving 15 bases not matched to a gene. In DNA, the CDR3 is TGTGCCAGCAAGGCGGGGGTTCTTATTTTAACCGAGCAGTACTTC. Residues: CASKAGVLILTEQYF.

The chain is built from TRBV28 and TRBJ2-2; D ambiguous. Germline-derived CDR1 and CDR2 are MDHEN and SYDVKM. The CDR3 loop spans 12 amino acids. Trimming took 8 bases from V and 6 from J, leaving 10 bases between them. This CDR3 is CASGLIAGELFF. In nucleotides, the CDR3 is TGTGCCAGCGGCCTGATCGCCGGGGAGCTGTTTTTT.

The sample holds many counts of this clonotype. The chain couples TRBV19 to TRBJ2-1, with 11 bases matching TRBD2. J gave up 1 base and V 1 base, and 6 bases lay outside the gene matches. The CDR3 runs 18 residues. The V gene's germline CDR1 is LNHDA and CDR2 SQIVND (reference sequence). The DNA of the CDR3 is TGTGCCAGTAGTATAGGTGAAAGACTAGCGGGGTCCTACAATGAGCAGTTCTTC. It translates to CASSIGERLAGSYNEQFF. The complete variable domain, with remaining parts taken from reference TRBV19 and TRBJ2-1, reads DGGITQSPKYLFRKEGQNVTLSCEQNLNHDAMYWYRQDPGQGLRLIYYSQIVNDFQKGDIAEGYSVSREKKESFPLTVTSAQKNPTAFYLCASSIGERLAGSYNEQFFGPGTRLTVL.

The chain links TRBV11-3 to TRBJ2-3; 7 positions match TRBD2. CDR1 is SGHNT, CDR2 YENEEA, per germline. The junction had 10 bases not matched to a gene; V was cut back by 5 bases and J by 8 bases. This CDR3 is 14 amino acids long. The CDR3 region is CASSPPTSPSTQYF. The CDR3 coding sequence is TGTGCCAGCAGCCCCCCGACTAGCCCCAGTACGCAGTATTTT.

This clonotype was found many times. CDR3 region: CATSDLGNEQFF. CDR3 DNA: TGTGCCACCAGTGATCTAGGGAATGAGCAGTTCTTC. The V and J genes are TRBV24-1 and TRBJ2-1; no reliable D call. CDR1 is KGHDR and CDR2 is SFDVKD in the germline V gene. V shed 3 bases and J shed 7 bases, with 6 bases lying between them. The CDR3 runs to 12 residues.

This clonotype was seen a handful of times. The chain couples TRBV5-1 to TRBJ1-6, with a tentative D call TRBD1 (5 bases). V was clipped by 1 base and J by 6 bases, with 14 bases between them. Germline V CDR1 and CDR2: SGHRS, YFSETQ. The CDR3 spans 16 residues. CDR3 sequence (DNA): TGCGCCAGCAGCTTGACCGGGGGACTCGGTAATTCACCCCTCCACTTT. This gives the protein CASSLTGGLGNSPLHF.

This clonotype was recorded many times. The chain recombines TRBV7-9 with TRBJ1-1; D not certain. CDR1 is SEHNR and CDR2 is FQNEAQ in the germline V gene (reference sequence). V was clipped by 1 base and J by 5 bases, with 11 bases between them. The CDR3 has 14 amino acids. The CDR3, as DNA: TGTGCCAGCAGCTTAGGGTCGCTGGGTACTGAAGCTTTCTTT. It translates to CASSLGSLGTEAFF.

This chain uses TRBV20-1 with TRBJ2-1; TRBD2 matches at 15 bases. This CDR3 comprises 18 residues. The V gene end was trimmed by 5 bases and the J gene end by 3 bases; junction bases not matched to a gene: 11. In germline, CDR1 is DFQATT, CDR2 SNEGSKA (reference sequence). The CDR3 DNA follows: TGCAGTGCTTGGACTAGCGGGAGGGCCAGTTCATTCTACAATGAGCAGTTCTTC. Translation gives CSAWTSGRASSFYNEQFF.

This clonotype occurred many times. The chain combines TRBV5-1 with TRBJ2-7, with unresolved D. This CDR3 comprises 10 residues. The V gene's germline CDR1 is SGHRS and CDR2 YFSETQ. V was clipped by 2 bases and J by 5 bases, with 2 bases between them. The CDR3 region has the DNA TGCGCCAGCAGCTTCCACGAGCAGTACTTC. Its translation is CASSFHEQYF. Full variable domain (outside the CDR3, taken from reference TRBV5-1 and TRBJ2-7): KAGVTQTPRYLIKTRGQQVTLSCSPISGHRSVSWYQQTPGQGLQFLFEYFSETQRNKGNFPGRFSGRQFSNSRSEMNVSTLELGDSALYLCASSFHEQYFGPGTRLTVT.

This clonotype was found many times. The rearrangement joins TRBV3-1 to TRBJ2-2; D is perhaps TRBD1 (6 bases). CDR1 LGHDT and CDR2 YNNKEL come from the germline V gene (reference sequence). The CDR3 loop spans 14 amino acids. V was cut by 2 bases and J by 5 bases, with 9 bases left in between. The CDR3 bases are TGTGCCAGCAGCCAATACAGGGAAACCGGGGAGCTGTTTTTT. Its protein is CASSQYRETGELFF.

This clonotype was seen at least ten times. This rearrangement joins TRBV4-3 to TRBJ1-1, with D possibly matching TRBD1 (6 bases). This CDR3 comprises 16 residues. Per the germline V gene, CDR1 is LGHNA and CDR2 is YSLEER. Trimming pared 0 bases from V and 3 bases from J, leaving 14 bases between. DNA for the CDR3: TGCGCCAGCAGCCAAGATCTGGGGGGCGAATACACTGAAGCTTTCTTT. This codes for CASSQDLGGEYTEAFF.

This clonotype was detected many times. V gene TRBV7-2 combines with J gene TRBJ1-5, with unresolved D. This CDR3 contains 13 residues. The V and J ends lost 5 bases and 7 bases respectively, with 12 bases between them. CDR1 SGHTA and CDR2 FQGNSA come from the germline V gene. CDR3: CASSATVVQPQHF. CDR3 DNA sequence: TGTGCCAGCAGCGCCACAGTTGTACAGCCCCAGCATTTT.

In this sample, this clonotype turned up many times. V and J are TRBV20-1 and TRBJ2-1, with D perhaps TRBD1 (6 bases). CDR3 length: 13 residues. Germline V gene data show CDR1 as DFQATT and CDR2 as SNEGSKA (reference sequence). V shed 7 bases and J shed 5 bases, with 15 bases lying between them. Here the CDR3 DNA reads TGCAGTGGGAACAGGGCCCTCAACAATGAGCAGTTCTTC. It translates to CSGNRALNNEQFF.

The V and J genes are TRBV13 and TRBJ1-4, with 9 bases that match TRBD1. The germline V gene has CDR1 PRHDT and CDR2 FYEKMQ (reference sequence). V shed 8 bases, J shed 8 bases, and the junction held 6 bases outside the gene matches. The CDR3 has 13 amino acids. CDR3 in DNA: TGTGCCAGCCGCCGGGACAGGGAGGAAAAACTGTTTTTT. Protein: CASRRDREEKLFF.

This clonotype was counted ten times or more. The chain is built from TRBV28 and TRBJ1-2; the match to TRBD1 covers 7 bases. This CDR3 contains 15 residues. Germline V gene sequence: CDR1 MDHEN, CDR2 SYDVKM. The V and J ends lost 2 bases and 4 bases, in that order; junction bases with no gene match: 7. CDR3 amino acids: CASSLPQGVSYGYTF. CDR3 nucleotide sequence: TGTGCCAGCAGTTTACCCCAGGGGGTGTCCTATGGCTACACCTTC.

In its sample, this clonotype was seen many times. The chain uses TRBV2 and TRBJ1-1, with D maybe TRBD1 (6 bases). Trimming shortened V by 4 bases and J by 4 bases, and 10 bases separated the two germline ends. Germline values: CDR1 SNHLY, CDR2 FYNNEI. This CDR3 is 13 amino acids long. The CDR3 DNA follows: TGTGCCAGCAGTGGGGAACAGGGCACTGAAGCTTTCTTT. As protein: CASSGEQGTEAFF.